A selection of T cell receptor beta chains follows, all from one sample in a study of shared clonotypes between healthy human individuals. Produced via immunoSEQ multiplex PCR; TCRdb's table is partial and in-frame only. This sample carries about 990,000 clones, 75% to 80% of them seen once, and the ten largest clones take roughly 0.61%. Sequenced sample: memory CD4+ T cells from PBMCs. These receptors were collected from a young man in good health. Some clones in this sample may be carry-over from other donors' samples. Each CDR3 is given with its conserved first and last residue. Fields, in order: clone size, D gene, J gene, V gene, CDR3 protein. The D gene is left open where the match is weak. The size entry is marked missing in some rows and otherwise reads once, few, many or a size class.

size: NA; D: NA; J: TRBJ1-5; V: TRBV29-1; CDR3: CSVRQGDQPQHF
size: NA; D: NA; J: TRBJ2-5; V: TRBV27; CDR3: CASSFRARRETQYF
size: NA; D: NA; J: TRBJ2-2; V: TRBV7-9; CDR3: CASSLMYSGANTGELFF
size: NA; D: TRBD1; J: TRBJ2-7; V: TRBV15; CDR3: CATSLRQGPGYEQYF
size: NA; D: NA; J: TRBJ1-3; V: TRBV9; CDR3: CASSIRGTSGNTIYF
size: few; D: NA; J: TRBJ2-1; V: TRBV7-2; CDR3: CASSQGGSYNEQFF
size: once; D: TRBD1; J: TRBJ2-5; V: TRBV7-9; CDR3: CASSLAQGATETQYF
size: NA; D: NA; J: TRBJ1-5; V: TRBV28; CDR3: CASSFVSDLGRNQPQHF
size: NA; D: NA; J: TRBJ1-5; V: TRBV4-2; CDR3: CASSQGGYLLYSNQPQHF
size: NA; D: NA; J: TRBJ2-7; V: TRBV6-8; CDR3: CASSYSYMGADSYEQYF
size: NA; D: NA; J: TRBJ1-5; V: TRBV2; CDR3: CASSERWEVGAVKAQHF
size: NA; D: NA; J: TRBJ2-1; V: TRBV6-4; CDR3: CASQGRHPSSYNEQFF
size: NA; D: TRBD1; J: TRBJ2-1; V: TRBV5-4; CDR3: CASSSRDRDNEQFF
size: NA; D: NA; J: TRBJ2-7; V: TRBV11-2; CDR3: CASSIPEGASNF
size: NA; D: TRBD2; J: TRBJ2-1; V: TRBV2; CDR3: CARGTSGSIDEQFF
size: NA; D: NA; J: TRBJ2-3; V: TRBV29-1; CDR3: CSARSGNTDTQYF
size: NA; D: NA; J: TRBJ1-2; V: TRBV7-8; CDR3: CASSRFEANYGYTF
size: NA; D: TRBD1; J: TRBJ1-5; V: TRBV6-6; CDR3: CASSLVQGSNQPQHF
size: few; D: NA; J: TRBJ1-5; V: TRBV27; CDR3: CASRDSRNQPQHF
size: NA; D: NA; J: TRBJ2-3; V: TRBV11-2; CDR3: CASSSIGLPFDTQYF
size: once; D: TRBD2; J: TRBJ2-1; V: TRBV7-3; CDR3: CASSLGLDNEQFF
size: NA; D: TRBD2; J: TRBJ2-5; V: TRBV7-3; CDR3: CASSFGTSGRRETQYF
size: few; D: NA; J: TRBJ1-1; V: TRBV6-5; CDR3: CASSAPQNTEAFF
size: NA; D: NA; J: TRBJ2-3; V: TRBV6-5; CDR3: CASREGGSTDTQYF
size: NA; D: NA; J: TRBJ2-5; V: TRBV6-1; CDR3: CASSDLNSSQETQYF
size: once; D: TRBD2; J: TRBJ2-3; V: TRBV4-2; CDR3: CASSQDGLAGTDTQYF
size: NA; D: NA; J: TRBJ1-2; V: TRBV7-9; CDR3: CASSLNGAGIYGYTF
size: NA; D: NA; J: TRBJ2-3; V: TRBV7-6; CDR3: CASSVPGQAGDTQYF
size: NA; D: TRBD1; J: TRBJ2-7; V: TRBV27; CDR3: CASSLQALQGVRYEQYF
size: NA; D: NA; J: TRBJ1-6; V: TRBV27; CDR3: CASSSVGYNSPLHF
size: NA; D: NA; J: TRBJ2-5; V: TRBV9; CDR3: CASSPQFLGETQYF
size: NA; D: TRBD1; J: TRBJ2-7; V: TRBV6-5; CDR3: CASTRQGSYEQYF
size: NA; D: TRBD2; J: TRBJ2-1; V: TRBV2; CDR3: CASHEGLAGGPRENEQFF
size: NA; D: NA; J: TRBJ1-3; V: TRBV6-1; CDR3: CASSEALRGGGNTIYF
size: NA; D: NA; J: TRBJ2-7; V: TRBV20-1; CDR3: CSGGKSYEQYF
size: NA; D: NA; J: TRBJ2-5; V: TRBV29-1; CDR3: CSVDASTGATFQETQYF
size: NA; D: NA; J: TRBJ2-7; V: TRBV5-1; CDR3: CASSLFGSADDYEQYF
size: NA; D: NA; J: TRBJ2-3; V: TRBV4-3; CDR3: CASSQDAGTSGTDTQYF
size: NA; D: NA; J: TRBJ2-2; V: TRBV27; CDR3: CASRPLTNTGELFF
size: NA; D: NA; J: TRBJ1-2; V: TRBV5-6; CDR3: CASSRGPNYGYTF
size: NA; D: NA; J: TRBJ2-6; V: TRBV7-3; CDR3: CATADSSGANVLTF
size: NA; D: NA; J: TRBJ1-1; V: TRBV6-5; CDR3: CASSYSRAPNTEAFF